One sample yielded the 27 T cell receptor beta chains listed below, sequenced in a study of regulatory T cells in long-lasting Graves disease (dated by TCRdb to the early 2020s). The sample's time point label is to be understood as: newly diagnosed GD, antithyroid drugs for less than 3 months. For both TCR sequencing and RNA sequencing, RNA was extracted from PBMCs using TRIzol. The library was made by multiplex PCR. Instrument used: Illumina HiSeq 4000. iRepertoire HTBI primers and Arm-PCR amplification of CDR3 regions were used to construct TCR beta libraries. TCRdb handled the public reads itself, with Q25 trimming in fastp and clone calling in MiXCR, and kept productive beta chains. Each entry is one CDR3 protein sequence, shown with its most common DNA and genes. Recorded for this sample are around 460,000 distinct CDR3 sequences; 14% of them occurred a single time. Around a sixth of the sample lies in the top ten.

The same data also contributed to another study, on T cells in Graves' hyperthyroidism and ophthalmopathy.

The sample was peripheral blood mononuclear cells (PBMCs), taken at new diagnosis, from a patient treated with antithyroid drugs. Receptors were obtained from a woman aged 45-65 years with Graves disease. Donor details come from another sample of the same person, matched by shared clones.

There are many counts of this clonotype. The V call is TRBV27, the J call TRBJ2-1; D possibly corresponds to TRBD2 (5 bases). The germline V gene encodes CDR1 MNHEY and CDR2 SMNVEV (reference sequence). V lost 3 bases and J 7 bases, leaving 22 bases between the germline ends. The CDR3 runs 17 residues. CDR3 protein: CASSFFRTARNWNEQFF. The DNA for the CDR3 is TGTGCCAGCAGTTTTTTTAGGACTGCCCGAAATTGGAATGAGCAGTTCTTC.

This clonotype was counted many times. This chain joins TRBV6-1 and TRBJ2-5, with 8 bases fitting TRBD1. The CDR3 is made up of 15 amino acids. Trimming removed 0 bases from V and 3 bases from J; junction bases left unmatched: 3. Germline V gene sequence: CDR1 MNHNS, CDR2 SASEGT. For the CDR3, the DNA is TGTGCCAGCAGTGAAGCGTCAGGGGGCAAAGAGACCCAGTACTTC. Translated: CASSEASGGKETQYF.

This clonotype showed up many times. The CDR3 protein is CASSGQSNQPQHF. CDR3 sequence (DNA): TGTGCCAGCAGCGGACAGAGCAATCAGCCCCAGCATTTT. V usage is TRBV12-3 or TRBV12-4 and J usage is TRBJ1-5; D is perhaps TRBD1 (6 bases). V lost 6 bases and J lost 1, with 7 bases in between. The CDR3 is 13 amino acids.

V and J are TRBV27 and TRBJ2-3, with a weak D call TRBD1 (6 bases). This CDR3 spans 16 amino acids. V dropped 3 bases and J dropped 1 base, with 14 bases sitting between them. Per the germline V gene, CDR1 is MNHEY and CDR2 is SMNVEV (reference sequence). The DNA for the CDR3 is TGTGCCAGCAGTTTGGGGGACAACTCGGGCACAGATACGCAGTATTTT. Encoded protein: CASSLGDNSGTDTQYF.

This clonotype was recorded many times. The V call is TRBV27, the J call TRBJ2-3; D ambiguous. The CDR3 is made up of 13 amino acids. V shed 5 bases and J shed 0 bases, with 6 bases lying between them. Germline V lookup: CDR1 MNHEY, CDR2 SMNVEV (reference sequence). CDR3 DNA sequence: TGTGCCAGCAGTCGCCGAAGCACAGATACGCAGTATTTT. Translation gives CASSRRSTDTQYF.

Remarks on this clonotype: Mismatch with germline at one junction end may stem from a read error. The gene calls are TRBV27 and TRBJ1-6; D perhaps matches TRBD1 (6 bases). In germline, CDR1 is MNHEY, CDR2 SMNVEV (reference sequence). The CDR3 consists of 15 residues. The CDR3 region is CASASGAIYTSPLHF. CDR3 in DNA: TGTGCCAGCGCCTCAGGGGCAATTTATACTTCACCCCTCCACTTT.

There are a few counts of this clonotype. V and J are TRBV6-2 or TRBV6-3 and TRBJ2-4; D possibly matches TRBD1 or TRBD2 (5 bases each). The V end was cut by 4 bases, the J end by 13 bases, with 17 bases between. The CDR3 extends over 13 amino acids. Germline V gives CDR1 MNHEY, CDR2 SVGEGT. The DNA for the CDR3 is TGTGCCAGCAGTTCCCCCACGGGGCCGGCCCAGTACTTC. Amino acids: CASSSPTGPAQYF.

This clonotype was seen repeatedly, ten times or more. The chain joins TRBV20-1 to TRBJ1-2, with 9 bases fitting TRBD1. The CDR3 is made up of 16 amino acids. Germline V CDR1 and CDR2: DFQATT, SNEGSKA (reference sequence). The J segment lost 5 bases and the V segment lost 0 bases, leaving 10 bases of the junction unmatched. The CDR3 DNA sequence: TGCAGTGCTAGAGATGGGAACAGGGGGCAAGGTTATGGCTACACCTTC. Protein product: CSARDGNRGQGYGYTF.

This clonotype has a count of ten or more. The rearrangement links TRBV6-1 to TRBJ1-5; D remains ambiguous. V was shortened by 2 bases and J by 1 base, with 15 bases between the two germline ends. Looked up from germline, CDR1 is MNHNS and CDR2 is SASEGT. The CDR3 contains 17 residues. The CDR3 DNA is TGTGCCAGCAGTGAAAAGTTGGCGGGTCTGAGCAATCAGCCCCAGCATTTT. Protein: CASSEKLAGLSNQPQHF.

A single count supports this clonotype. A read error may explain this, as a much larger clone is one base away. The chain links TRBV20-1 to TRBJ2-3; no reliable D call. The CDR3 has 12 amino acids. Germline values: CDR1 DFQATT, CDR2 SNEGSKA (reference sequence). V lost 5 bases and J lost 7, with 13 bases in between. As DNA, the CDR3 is TGCAGTGCTCGACGGACCGGATATACGCAGTATTTT. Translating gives CSARRTGYTQYF.

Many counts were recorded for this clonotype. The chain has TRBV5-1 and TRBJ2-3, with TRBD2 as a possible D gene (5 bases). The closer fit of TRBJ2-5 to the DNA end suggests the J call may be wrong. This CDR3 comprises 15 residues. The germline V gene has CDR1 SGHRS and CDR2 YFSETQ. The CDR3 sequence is CASSITPTSWETQYF. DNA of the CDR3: TGCGCCAGCAGCATCACACCCACTAGTTGGGAGACCCAGTACTTC.

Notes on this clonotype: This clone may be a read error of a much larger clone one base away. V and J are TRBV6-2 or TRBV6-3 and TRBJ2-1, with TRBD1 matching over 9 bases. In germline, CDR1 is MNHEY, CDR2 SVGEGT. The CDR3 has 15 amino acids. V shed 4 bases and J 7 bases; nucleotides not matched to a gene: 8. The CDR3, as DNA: TGTGCCAGCAGTTTTTCACGGGACAGGGCTAATGAGCAGTTCTTC. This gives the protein CASSFSRDRANEQFF.

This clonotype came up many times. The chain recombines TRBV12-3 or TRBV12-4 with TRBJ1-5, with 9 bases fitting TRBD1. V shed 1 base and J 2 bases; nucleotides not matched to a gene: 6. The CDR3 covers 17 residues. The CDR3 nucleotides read TGTGCCAGCAGTTTAGATCACAGGGGGCTAGGCAATCAGCCCCAGCATTTT. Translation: CASSLDHRGLGNQPQHF.

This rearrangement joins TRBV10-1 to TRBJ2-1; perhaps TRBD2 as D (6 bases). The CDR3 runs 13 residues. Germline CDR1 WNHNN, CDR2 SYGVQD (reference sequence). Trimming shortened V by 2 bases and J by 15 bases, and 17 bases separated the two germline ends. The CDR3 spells CASSEGVEGNRFF. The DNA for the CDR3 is TGCGCCAGCAGTGAGGGGGTGGAGGGTAACAGGTTCTTC.

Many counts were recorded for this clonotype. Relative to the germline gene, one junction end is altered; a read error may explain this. The CDR3 DNA reads TGCGCCAGCAGCCCCTTGGGACAGGAGGCGGATACGCAGTATTTT. As protein: CASSPLGQEADTQYF. The V call is TRBV7-9, the J call TRBJ2-3, with 8 bases lining up with TRBD1. The CDR3 consists of 15 residues. Germline values: CDR1 SEHNR, CDR2 FQNEAQ (reference sequence). Variable domain in full (rest from reference TRBV7-9 and TRBJ2-3): DTGVSQNPRHKITKRGQNVTFRCDPISEHNRLYWYRQTLGQGPEFLTYFQNEAQLEKSRLLSDRFSAERPKGSFSTLEIQRTEQGDSAMYLCASSPLGQEADTQYFGPGTRLTVL.

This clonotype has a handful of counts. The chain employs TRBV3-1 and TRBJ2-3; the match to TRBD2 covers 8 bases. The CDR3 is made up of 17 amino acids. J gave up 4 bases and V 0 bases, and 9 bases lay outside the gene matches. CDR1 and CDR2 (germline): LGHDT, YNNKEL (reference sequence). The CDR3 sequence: CASSQDVLAGWPDTQYF. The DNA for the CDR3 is TGTGCCAGCAGCCAAGATGTGTTAGCGGGATGGCCAGATACGCAGTATTTT.

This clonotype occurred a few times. The CDR3 DNA follows: TGTGCCAGCAGTGAAGCGGACGGAGGGCCACACAATGAGCAGTTCTTC. Protein sequence: CASSEADGGPHNEQFF. The chain couples TRBV6-2 or TRBV6-3 to TRBJ2-1; possibly TRBD2 for D (6 bases). Trimming cost V 5 bases and J 5 bases, with 19 bases left between them. The CDR3 is 16 amino acids. In germline, CDR1 is MNHEY, CDR2 SVGEGT.

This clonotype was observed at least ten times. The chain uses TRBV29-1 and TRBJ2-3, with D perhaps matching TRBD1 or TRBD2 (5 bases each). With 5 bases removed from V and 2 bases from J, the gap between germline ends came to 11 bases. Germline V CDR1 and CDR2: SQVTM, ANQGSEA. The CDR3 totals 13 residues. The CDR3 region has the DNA TGCAGCGTTTGGGGGAGTAACACAGATACGCAGTATTTT. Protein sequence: CSVWGSNTDTQYF.

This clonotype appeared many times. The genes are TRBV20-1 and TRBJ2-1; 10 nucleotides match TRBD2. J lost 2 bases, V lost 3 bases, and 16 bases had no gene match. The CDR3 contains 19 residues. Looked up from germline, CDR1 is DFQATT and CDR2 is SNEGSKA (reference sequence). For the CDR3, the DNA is TGCAGTGCTAGTCCAGGGACTAGCGTCCCAGGTGTCACCTACAATGAGCAGTTCTTC. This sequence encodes CSASPGTSVPGVTYNEQFF.

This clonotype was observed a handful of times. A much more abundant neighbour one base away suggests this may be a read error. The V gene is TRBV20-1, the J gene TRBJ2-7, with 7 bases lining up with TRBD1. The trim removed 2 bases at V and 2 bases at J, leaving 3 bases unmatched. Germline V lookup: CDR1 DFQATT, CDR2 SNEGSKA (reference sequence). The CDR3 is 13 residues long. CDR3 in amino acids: CSARWDSPYEQYF. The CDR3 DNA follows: TGCAGTGCTAGATGGGACAGCCCCTACGAGCAGTACTTC.

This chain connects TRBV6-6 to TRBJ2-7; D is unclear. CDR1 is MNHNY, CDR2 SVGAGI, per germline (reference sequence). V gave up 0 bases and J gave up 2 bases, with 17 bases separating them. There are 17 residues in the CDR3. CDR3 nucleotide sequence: TGTGCCAGCAGTTACTCGTCGGTAGGTGGCTACGCCTACGAGCAGTACTTC. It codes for CASSYSSVGGYAYEQYF.

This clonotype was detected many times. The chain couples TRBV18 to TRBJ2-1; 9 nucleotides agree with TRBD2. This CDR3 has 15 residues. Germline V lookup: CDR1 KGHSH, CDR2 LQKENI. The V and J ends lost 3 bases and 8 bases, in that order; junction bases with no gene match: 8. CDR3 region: CASSPGLAIFDEQFF. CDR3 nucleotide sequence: TGTGCCAGCTCACCGGGACTAGCTATCTTCGATGAGCAGTTCTTC.

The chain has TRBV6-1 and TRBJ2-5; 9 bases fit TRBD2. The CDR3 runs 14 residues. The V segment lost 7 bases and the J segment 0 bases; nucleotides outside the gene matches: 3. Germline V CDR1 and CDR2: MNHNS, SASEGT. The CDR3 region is CASTGTSYQETQYF. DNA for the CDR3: TGTGCCAGCACCGGGACTAGCTACCAAGAGACCCAGTACTTC.

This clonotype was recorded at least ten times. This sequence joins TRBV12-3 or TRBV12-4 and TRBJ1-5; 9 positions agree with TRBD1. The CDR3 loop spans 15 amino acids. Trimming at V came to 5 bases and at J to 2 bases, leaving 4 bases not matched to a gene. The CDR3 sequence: CASSRTGEGNQPQHF. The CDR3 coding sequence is TGTGCCAGCAGTCGGACAGGGGAGGGCAATCAGCCCCAGCATTTT.

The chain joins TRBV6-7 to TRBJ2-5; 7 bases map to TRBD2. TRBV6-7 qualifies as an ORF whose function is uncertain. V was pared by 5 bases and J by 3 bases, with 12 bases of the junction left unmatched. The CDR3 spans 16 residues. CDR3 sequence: CASSKKQAAGEETQYF. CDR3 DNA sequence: TGTGCCAGCAGTAAGAAGCAGGCTGCGGGAGAAGAGACCCAGTACTTC.

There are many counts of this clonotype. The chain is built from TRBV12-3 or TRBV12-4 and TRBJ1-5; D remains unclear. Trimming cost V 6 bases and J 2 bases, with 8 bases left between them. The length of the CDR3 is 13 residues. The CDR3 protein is CASSLYGNQPQHF. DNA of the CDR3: TGTGCCAGCAGCCTGTATGGCAATCAGCCCCAGCATTTT.

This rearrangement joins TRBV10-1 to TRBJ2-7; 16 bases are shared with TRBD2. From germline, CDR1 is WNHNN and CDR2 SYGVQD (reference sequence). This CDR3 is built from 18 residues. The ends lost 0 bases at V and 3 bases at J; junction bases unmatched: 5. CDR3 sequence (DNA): TGCGCCAGCAGTGAGTCGGGACTAGCGGGAGGGCCATACTACGAGCAGTACTTC. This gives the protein CASSESGLAGGPYYEQYF.